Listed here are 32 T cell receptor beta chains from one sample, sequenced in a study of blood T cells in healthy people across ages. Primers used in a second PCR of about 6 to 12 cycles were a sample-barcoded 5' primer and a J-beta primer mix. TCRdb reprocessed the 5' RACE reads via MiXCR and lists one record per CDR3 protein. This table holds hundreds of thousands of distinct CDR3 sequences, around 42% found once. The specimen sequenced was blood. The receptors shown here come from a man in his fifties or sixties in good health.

The CDR3 coding sequence is TGTGCCAGCAGCGTAGATTCTGGGACCGGGGAGCTGTTTTTT. It specifies CASSVDSGTGELFF. V usage is TRBV9 and J usage is TRBJ2-2; D gene unclear. The V gene's germline CDR1 is SGDLS and CDR2 YYNGEE. The CDR3 extends over 14 amino acids. Deletions cut 0 bases from V and 5 bases from J, with 8 bases between.

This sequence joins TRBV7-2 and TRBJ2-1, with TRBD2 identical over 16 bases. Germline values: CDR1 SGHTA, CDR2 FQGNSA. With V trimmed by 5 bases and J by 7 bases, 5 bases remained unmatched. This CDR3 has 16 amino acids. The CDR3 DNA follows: TGTGCCAGCAGCCGGGGACTAGCGGGGGGGCTTAATGAGCAGTTCTTC. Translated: CASSRGLAGGLNEQFF.

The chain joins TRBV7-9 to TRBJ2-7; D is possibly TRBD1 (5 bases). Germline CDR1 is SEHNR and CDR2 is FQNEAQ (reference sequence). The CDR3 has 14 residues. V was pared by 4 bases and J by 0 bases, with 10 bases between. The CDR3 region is CASSSSRDSYEQYF. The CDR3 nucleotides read TGTGCCAGCAGCTCGTCCAGGGACTCCTACGAGCAGTACTTC. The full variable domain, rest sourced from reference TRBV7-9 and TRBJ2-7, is DTGVSQNPRHKITKRGQNVTFRCDPISEHNRLYWYRQTLGQGPEFLTYFQNEAQLEKSRLLSDRFSAERPKGSFSTLEIQRTEQGDSAMYLCASSSSRDSYEQYFGPGTRLTVT.

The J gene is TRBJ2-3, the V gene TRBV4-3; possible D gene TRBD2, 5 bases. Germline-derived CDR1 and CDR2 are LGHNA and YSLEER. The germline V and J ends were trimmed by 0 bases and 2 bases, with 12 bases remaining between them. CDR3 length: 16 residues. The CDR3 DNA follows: TGCGCCAGCAGCCAAGAAGGTAGAGGGTACACAGATACGCAGTATTTT. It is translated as CASSQEGRGYTDTQYF.

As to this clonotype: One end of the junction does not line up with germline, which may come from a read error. The CDR3 nucleotides are TGTGCCAGCAGCGAAGATAACTATGGCTGCACCTTC. Protein: CASSEDNYGCTF. V and J are TRBV6-5 and TRBJ1-2; no reliable D call. Germline CDR1 and CDR2: MNHEY and SVGAGI. There are 12 residues in the CDR3.

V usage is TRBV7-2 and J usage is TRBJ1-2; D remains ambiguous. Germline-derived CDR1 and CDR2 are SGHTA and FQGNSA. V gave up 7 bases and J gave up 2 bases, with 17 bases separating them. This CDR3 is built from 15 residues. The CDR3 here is CASTSPRASNYGYTF. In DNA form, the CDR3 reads TGTGCCAGCACTTCGCCGAGGGCCTCAAACTATGGCTACACCTTC.

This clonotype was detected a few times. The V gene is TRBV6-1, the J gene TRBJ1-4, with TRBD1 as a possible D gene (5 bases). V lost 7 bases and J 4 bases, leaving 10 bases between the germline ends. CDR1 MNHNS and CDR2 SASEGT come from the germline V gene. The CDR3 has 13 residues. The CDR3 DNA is TGTGCCAGCACGCCAGGGAATAATGAAAAACTGTTTTTT. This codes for CASTPGNNEKLFF.

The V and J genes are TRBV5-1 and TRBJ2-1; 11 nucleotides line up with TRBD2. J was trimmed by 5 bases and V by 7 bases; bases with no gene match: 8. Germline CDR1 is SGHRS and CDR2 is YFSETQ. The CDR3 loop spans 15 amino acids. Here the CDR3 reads CASALAGGQNNEQFF. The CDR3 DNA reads TGCGCCAGCGCATTAGCGGGGGGGCAGAACAATGAGCAGTTCTTC.

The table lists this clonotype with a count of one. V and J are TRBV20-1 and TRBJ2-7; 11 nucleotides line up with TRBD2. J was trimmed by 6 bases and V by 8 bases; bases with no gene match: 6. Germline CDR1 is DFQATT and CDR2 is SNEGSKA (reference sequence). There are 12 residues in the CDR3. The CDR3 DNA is TGCAGTACGGCTAGCGGGGGGATCGAGCAGTACTTC. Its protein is CSTASGGIEQYF.

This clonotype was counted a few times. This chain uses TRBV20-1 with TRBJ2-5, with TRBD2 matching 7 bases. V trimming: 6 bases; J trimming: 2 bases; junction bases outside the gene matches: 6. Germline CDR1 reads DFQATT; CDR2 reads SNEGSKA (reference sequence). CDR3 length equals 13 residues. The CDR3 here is CSAPSGWQETQYF. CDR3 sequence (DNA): TGCAGTGCCCCTAGCGGTTGGCAAGAGACCCAGTACTTC.

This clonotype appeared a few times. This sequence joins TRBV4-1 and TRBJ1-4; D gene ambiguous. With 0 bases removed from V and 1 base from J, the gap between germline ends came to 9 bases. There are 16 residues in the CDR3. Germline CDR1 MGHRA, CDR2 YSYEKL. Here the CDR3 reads CASSQDVGETNEKLFF. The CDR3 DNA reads TGCGCCAGCAGCCAAGACGTCGGGGAAACTAATGAAAAACTGTTTTTT.

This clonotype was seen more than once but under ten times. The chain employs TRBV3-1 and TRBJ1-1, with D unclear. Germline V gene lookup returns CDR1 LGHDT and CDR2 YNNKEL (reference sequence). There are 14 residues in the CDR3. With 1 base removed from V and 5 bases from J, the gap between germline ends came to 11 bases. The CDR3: CASSQVAGGTEAFF. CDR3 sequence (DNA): TGTGCCAGCAGCCAAGTTGCCGGAGGGACTGAAGCTTTCTTT.

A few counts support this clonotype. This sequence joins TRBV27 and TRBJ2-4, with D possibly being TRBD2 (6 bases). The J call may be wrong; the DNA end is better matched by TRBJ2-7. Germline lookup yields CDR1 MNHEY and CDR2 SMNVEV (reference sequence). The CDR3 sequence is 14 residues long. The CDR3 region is CASSVGGGSTEQYF. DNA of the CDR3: TGTGCCAGCAGTGTGGGCGGAGGGTCCACCGAGCAGTACTTC.

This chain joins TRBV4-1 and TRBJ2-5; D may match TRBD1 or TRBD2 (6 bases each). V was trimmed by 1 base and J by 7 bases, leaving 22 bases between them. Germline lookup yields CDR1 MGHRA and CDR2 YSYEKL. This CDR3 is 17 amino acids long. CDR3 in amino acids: CASSQGTGDTGRVTQYF. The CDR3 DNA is TGCGCCAGCAGCCAAGGGACGGGGGACACAGGGCGTGTGACCCAGTACTTC.

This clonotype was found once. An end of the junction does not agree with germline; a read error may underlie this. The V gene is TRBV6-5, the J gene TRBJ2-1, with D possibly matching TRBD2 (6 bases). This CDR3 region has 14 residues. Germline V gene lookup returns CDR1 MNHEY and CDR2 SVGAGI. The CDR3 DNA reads TGTGTCAGCAGTTTCGGGGAGGACTCTACTGAGCAGTTCTTC. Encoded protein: CVSSFGEDSTEQFF.

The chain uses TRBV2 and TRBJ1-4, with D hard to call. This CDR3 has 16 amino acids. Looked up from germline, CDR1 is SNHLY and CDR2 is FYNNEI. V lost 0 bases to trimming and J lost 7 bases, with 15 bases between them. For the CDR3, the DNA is TGTGCCAGCAGTGAAGCTGAGAGTCGATTTGCTGAAAAACTGTTTTTT. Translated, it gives CASSEAESRFAEKLFF.

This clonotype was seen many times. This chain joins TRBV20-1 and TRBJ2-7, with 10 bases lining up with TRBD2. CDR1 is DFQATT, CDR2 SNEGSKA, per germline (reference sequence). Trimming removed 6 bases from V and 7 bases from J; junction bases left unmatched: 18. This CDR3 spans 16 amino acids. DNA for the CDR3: TGCAGTGCCAGGGCCAGAGCGGGGGGGGTGAATGATGAGCAGTACTTC. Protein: CSARARAGGVNDEQYF.

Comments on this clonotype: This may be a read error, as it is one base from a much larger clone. CDR3 residues: CASSYSGPAGAYNEQFF. CDR3 in DNA: TGTGCCAGCAGTTACTCGGGCCCAGCGGGGGCCTACAATGAGCAGTTCTTC. J is TRBJ2-1 and V is TRBV6-6; 8 nucleotides align to TRBD2. V shed 0 bases, J shed 2 bases, and the junction held 6 bases outside the gene matches. The CDR3 is 17 residues long. Germline CDR1 and CDR2: MNHNY and SVGAGI (reference sequence).

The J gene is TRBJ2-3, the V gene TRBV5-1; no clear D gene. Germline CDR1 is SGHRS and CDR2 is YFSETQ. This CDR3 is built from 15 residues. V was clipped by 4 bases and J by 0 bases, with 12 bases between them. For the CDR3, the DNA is TGCGCCAGCAGCAAGACGGACGCTAGCACAGATACGCAGTATTTT. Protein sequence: CASSKTDASTDTQYF.

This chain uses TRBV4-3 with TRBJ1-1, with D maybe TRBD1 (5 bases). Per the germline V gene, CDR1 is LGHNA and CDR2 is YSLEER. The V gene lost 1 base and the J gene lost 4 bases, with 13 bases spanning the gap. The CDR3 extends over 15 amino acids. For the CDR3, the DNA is TGCGCCAGCAGCCAAGTTTTACAGGTGGGCACTGAAGCTTTCTTT. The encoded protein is CASSQVLQVGTEAFF.

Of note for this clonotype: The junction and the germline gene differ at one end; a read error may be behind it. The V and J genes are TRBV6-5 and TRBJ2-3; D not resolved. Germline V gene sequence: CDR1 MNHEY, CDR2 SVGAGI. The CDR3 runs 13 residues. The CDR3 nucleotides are TGTGCCAGCAGTGCGTACGAGGCAGATGCGCAGTATTTT. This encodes CASSAYEADAQYF.

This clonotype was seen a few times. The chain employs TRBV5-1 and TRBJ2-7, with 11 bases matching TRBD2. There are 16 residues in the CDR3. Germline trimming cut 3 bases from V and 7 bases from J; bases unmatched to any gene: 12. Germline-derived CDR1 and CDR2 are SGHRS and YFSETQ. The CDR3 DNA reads TGCGCCAGCAGCTCGAGGGGACTAGCGGACTACAATGAGCAGTACTTC. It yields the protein CASSSRGLADYNEQYF. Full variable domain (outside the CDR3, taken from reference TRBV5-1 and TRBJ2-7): KAGVTQTPRYLIKTRGQQVTLSCSPISGHRSVSWYQQTPGQGLQFLFEYFSETQRNKGNFPGRFSGRQFSNSRSEMNVSTLELGDSALYLCASSSRGLADYNEQYFGPGTRLTVT.

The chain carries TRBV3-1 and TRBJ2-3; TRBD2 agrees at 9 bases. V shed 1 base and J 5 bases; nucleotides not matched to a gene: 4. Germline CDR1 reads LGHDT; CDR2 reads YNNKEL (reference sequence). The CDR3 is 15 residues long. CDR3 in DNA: TGTGCCAGCAGCCAAGGATGGACTAGCGAAGATACGCAGTATTTT. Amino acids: CASSQGWTSEDTQYF.

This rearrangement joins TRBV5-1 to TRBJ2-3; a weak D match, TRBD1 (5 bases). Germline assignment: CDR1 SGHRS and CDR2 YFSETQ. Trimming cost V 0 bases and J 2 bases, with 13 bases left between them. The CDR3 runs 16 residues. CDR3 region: CASSLASTDITDTQYF. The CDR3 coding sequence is TGCGCCAGCAGCTTGGCCTCGACAGACATCACAGATACGCAGTATTTT.

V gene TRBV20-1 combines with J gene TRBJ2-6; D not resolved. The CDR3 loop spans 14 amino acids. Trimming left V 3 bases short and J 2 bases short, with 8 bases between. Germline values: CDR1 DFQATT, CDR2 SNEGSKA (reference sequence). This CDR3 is CSASRQAGANVLTF. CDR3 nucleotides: TGCAGTGCTAGCCGCCAGGCTGGGGCCAACGTCCTGACTTTC.

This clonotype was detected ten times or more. The CDR3 region is CSARDGRLWTEAFF. For the CDR3, the DNA is TGCAGTGCTAGAGATGGCAGACTTTGGACTGAAGCTTTCTTT. The V and J genes are TRBV20-1 and TRBJ1-1, with D unclear. Germline V gene sequence: CDR1 DFQATT, CDR2 SNEGSKA (reference sequence). V was clipped by 0 bases and J by 5 bases, with 13 bases between them. CDR3 length: 14 amino acids.

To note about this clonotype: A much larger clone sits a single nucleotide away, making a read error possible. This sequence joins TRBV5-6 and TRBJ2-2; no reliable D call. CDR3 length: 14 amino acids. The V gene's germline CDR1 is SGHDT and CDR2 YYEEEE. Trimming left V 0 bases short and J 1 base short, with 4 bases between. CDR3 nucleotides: TGTGCCAGCAGCTTGGACCAGAACACCGGGGAGCTGTTTTTT. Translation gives CASSLDQNTGELFF.

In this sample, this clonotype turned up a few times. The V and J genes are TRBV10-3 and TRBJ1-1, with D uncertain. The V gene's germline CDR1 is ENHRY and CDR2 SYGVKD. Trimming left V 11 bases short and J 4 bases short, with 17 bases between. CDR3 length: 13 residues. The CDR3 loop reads CASSTPGITEAFF. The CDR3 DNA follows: TGTGCCTCCAGCACCCCGGGAATCACTGAAGCTTTCTTT.

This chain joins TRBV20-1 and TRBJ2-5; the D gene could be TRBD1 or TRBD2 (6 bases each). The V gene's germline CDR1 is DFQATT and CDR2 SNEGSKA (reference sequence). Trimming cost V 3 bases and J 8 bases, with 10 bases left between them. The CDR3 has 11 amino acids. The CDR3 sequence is CSASLGGTQYF. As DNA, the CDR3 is TGCAGTGCTAGTTTGGGGGGCACCCAGTACTTC.

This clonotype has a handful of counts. CDR3 in DNA: TGCAGCGTGTGGGGGTCTACCTACGAGCAGTACTTC. Its translation: CSVWGSTYEQYF. This chain connects TRBV29-1 to TRBJ2-7, with D tentatively TRBD1 or TRBD2 (5 bases each). V was cut by 6 bases and J by 2 bases, with 11 bases left in between. From germline, CDR1 is SQVTM and CDR2 ANQGSEA. CDR3 size: 12 residues.

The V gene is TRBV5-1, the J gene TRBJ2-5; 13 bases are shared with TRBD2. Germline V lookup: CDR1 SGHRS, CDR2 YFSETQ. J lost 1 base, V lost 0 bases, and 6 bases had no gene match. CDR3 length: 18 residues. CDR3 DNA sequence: TGCGCCAGCAGCTTGGGTGGACTAGCGGGGGCGATCCAAGAGACCCAGTACTTC. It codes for CASSLGGLAGAIQETQYF.

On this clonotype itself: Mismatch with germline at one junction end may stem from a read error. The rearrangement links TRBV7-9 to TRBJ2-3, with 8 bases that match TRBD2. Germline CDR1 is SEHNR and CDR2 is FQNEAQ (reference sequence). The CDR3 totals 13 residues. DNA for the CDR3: TGTGTCAGCAGCTTAGCGGGGTTGGATACGCAGTATTTT. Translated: CVSSLAGLDTQYF.